This TCR beta chain was sequenced in a study of graft-versus-host responses after intestinal transplantation. The wider study: Transplant types were multivisceral, liver-intestinal, or isolated intestinal. Every recipient had anti-thymocyte globulin induction and 2 to 4 years of tacrolimus plus steroids. Study findings and constraints: Recipient marrow contained GvH clones, some of which appeared first in ileum or blood. Some patients had graft-donor T cell macrochimerism, and their allografts showed high graft-versus-host to host-versus-graft clonal ratios.

Trimming removed 6 bases at V and 4 bases at J, with 18 bases between. Germline CDR1 GTSNPN, CDR2 SVGIG (reference sequence). This CDR3 is built from 14 residues. As concerns this clone: Its antigen is currently unknown.

The protocol was immunoSEQ multiplex PCR, while the TCRdb copy is restricted to in-frame clones and leaves out a portion. The sample has just over 95,000 clones, 80% to 95% seen once. The sequencing here drew on unstimulated CD4+ T cells sorted from spleen or lymph node cells, taken before intestinal transplant. The chain combines TRBV30 with TRBJ1-2; D may be TRBD1 (5 bases). The receptor was isolated from a human donor who received an intestinal transplant. CDR3 protein: CACTRTKTVYGYTF. The CDR3 bases are TGTGCCTGTACGAGAACTAAGACAGTCTATGGCTACACCTTC.